The 3 T cell receptor beta chains below come from one sample, sequenced in a study of shared clonotypes between healthy human individuals. Sequencing used immunoSEQ multiplex PCR; TCRdb keeps in-frame clones, though not all of them. The repertoire holds approximately 500,000 clones, approximately 95% seen once, with approximately 0.062% in the top ten. Sequenced: naive CD4+ T cells sorted from blood. Stated subset: CD45RA+ positively selected. The origin of the receptors is a woman aged 25 to 39 in good health.

The rearrangement links TRBV28 to TRBJ2-1; 11 positions agree with TRBD2. The V gene end was trimmed by 1 base and the J gene end by 7 bases; junction bases not matched to a gene: 12. The germline V gene encodes CDR1 MDHEN and CDR2 SYDVKM. The CDR3 contains 18 residues. CDR3 in DNA: TGTGCCAGCAGTTTATCGATAGCGGGAGGGGATAGTGGGAATGAGCAGTTCTTC. It encodes CASSLSIAGGDSGNEQFF.

The chain has TRBV5-1 and TRBJ2-3, with TRBD1 matching over 7 bases. The CDR3 is 15 amino acids. Trimming cost V 1 base and J 1 base; bases outside gene matches: 3. Germline loops: CDR1 SGHRS, CDR2 YFSETQ. DNA of the CDR3: TGCGCCAGCAGCTTGAAGGGGGCTGGCACAGATACGCAGTATTTT. It translates to CASSLKGAGTDTQYF.

J is TRBJ2-7 and V is TRBV5-5; weak D call: TRBD2 (6 bases). The germline V gene encodes CDR1 SGHKS and CDR2 YYEKEE (reference sequence). This CDR3 contains 15 residues. The ends were cut back, 4 bases at V and 2 bases at J, with 16 bases in the middle. The CDR3 bases are TGTGCCAGCAGCAGGGCGGGGTCAACCACCTACGAGCAGTACTTC. Its protein product is CASSRAGSTTYEQYF.